The 2 T cell receptor beta chains presented below share a single source sample, sequenced in a study of blood T cell repertoires in COVID-19. The protocol was immunoSEQ multiplex PCR, while the TCRdb copy is restricted to in-frame clones and leaves out a portion. The sample shows about 140,000 clones, 88% of them seen only once. The sequenced material came from peripheral blood. The source is a man in his sixties or seventies with acute or convalescent COVID-19.

V is TRBV30 and J is TRBJ1-4, with D unclear. Germline values: CDR1 GTSNPN, CDR2 SVGIG (reference sequence). This CDR3 spans 14 amino acids. Trimming took 4 bases from V and 6 from J, leaving 15 bases between them. The CDR3 DNA is TGTGCCTGGACCCGTGGAGGGCGGGATGAAAAACTGTTTTTT. Its translation is CAWTRGGRDEKLFF. Using reference TRBV30 and TRBJ1-4 for the parts outside the CDR3, the full variable domain is SQTIHQWPATLVQPVGSPLSLECTVEGTSNPNLYWYRQAAGRGLQLLFYSVGIGQISSEVPQNLSASRPQDRQFILSSKKLLLSDSGFYLCAWTRGGRDEKLFFGSGTQLSVL.

This clone was seen a single time. The gene calls are TRBV11-2 and TRBJ2-7, with 10 bases identical to TRBD2. Unmatched junction bases numbered 11, after V lost 1 base and J lost 8 bases. The CDR3 is 16 residues long. The germline gives CDR1 SGHAT, CDR2 FQNNGV. CDR3 sequence (DNA): TGTGCCAGCAGCTTAGTTCTAGCGGGAGTCGATAGGAAGCAGTACTTC. It specifies CASSLVLAGVDRKQYF. The full variable domain, completed using reference TRBV11-2 and TRBJ2-7, is EAGVAQSPRYKIIEKRQSVAFWCNPISGHATLYWYQQILGQGPKLLIQFQNNGVVDDSQLPKDRFSAERLKGVDSTLKIQPAKLEDSAVYLCASSLVLAGVDRKQYFGPGTRLTVT.